The rows below give T cell receptor beta chains drawn from one sample of a study of PD-1 blockade in mismatch repair-deficient tumors. Using immunoSEQ multiplex PCR, the repertoire was profiled, and TCRdb retains in-frame clones only, with some absent. The sample shows 50,000 or so clones, roughly 80% of them seen only once. The material was peripheral blood, obtained about 20 weeks after starting pembrolizumab. The receptors were sampled from an adult with mismatch repair-deficient cancer. CDR3s include the opening cysteine and the closing phenylalanine or tryptophan.

v_call cdr3_aa
TRBV21-1 CASHSPRQGARGYTF
TRBV19 CASSTGLAYNEQFF
TRBV7-7 CASSLTPNVVNEQFF
TRBV4-1 CASSPPGASLNEQFF
TRBV30 CAWSDLAGAGNEQFF
TRBV29-1 CAALFMNTEAFF
TRBV30 CAWSLSGRAGNEQFF
TRBV18 CASSPGTGYNEQFF
TRBV2 CASRRGLAGSYEQYF
TRBV7-2 CASSLFSGGGNQPQHF
TRBV10-3 CAISGTYGPEVYEQYF
TRBV11-3 CASSIPTGTGDYGYTF
TRBV7-9 CASSFGDSSYEQYF
TRBV30 CAWSAKGHSRTSSYEQYF
TRBV19 CASRGILRNTEAFF
TRBV12-5 CASGSSSGGSYEQYF
TRBV28 CASSFGQATDTQYF
TRBV10-3 CAISEGGPETF
TRBV7-9 CASRETSGAYNEQFF
TRBV2 CASWRVNEQYF
TRBV6-6 CASSFPGLIHNEQFF
TRBV7-2 CASSLNAGVRNEQFF
TRBV30 CAWSVGTLATDTQYF
TRBV29-1 CSASGGRTEAFF
TRBV5-5 CASSALSTGNPEAFF
TRBV7-7 CASSSDRINNEQFF
TRBV10-2 CASMGGDRRKETQYF
TRBV5-1 CASSLEQGAPREQYF
TRBV2 CASSWDSYEQYF
TRBV7-2 CASSLVSGSGNTIYF
TRBV6-1 CASREGLQFAYEQYF
TRBV30 CAWSGVAAFLNEQFF
TRBV5-1 CASSFLPGPSAGGGEQFF